A single sample is the source of the 25 T cell receptor beta chains below, sequenced in a study of blood T cell repertoires in COVID-19. Produced via immunoSEQ multiplex PCR; TCRdb's table is partial and in-frame only. The table shows some 360,000 clones, with roughly 90% occurring only once. The sample consisted of PBMCs or T cells enriched from blood (not recorded which). The origin of the receptors is a woman younger than 45 who had been exposed to COVID-19.

This clone was counted between two and nine times. The CDR3 DNA reads TGTGCCAGCAGCGTAGCTCGGGGGGGATCCGAGCAGTACTTC. This codes for CASSVARGGSEQYF. The chain has TRBV9 and TRBJ2-7; 8 bases line up with TRBD2. This CDR3 has 14 residues. Germline V gene data show CDR1 as SGDLS and CDR2 as YYNGEE. V shed 0 bases, J shed 6 bases, and the junction held 5 bases outside the gene matches.

The chain recombines TRBV27 with TRBJ1-5, with D unresolved. This CDR3 is 14 amino acids long. V dropped 6 bases and J dropped 4 bases, with 13 bases sitting between them. CDR1 is MNHEY, CDR2 SMNVEV, per germline (reference sequence). The CDR3 protein is CASSPVVQNQPQHF. The CDR3 DNA reads TGTGCCAGCAGCCCGGTGGTGCAAAATCAGCCCCAGCATTTT.

The chain couples TRBV28 to TRBJ2-1, with 8 bases lining up with TRBD1. Germline CDR1 is MDHEN and CDR2 is SYDVKM. With 6 bases clipped from V and 4 bases from J, the junction kept 8 bases outside the gene matches. The CDR3 totals 15 residues. CDR3 protein: CASRGARGQYNEQFF. The CDR3 bases are TGTGCCAGCAGGGGGGCCAGGGGGCAGTACAATGAGCAGTTCTTC.

This clone was seen once. V gene TRBV2 combines with J gene TRBJ2-7, with TRBD2 matching over 8 bases. Germline V CDR1 and CDR2: SNHLY, FYNNEI. The V segment lost 10 bases and the J segment 5 bases; nucleotides outside the gene matches: 13. This CDR3 region has 14 residues. CDR3 bases: TGTGCCACCAGCCCTTCCGGGGGGGTCCACGAGCAGTACTTC. It codes for CATSPSGGVHEQYF.

V gene TRBV18 combines with J gene TRBJ2-5, with unresolved D. Germline V lookup: CDR1 KGHSH, CDR2 LQKENI. V dropped 2 bases and J dropped 0 bases, with 4 bases sitting between them. The length of the CDR3 is 13 residues. The DNA of the CDR3 is TGTGCCAGCTCACCATCGTACCAAGAGACCCAGTACTTC. This codes for CASSPSYQETQYF. Complete variable domain (other parts from reference TRBV18 and TRBJ2-5): NAGVMQNPRHLVRRRGQEARLRCSPMKGHSHVYWYRQLPEEGLKFMVYLQKENIIDESGMPKERFSAEFPKEGPSILRIQQVVRGDSAAYFCASSPSYQETQYFGPGTRLLVL.

The CDR3 DNA reads TGTGCCAGCAGGGCGGTTAACACCGGGGAGCTGTTTTTT. Amino acids: CASRAVNTGELFF. The chain couples TRBV12-3 or TRBV12-4 to TRBJ2-2, with D unresolved. The length of the CDR3 is 13 residues. V was cut by 6 bases and J by 2 bases, with 7 bases left in between.

The chain links TRBV7-3 to TRBJ2-1; 7 bases fit TRBD2. This CDR3 has 16 residues. Germline assignment: CDR1 SGHTA and CDR2 FQGTGA. After removal of 5 bases from V and 5 bases from J, the junction contained 12 bases not matched to a gene. CDR3 residues: CASSATSYPVDNEQFF. CDR3 in DNA: TGTGCCAGCAGCGCGACTAGCTACCCGGTGGACAATGAGCAGTTCTTC.

Of note for this clone: Different DNA sequences within this sample yield the same CDR3. The gene calls are TRBV28 and TRBJ1-2; no clear D. Germline lookup yields CDR1 MDHEN and CDR2 SYDVKM. The V gene lost 4 bases and the J gene lost 5 bases, with 8 bases spanning the gap. This CDR3 contains 12 residues. In nucleotides, the CDR3 is TGTGCCAGCAGTTCGGGCGGGTATGGCTACACCTTC. Its translation: CASSSGGYGYTF.

This rearrangement joins TRBV7-8 to TRBJ1-4, with 9 positions matching TRBD1. This CDR3 contains 15 residues. Germline CDR1 SGHVS, CDR2 FQNEAQ. V shed 5 bases and J 6 bases; nucleotides not matched to a gene: 7. As DNA, the CDR3 is TGTGCCAGCAGCACCTACAGGGGGCCGGATGAAAAACTGTTTTTT. Protein product: CASSTYRGPDEKLFF.

This rearrangement joins TRBV2 to TRBJ2-1; D gene unclear. The CDR3 is made up of 13 amino acids. Trimming pared 3 bases from V and 15 bases from J, leaving 18 bases between. Germline CDR1 SNHLY, CDR2 FYNNEI. CDR3: CASSDPGRPRLFF. Written as DNA, the CDR3 is TGTGCCAGCAGTGACCCGGGTCGGCCGAGGCTGTTCTTC.

The chain joins TRBV19 to TRBJ1-5; 10 nucleotides agree with TRBD1. V lost 7 bases, J lost 4 bases, and 7 bases stayed unmatched. CDR3 length: 15 residues. From germline, CDR1 is LNHDA and CDR2 SQIVND (reference sequence). CDR3 DNA sequence: TGTGCCAGTACCGGGACAGGGGCTTTTAATCAGCCCCAGCATTTT. Encoded protein: CASTGTGAFNQPQHF.

The chain links TRBV28 to TRBJ1-1; 9 nucleotides align to TRBD1. In germline, CDR1 is MDHEN, CDR2 SYDVKM. The CDR3 totals 14 residues. Losses at the gene ends were 3 bases for V and 3 bases for J; bases not matched to a gene: 2. The CDR3 DNA sequence: TGTGCCAGCAGTTTTGGGACAGGGTACACTGAAGCTTTCTTT. As protein: CASSFGTGYTEAFF.

This clone was picked up one time. The chain combines TRBV5-1 with TRBJ2-5, with a weak D call TRBD1 (6 bases). V dropped 1 base and J dropped 3 bases, with 16 bases sitting between them. From germline, CDR1 is SGHRS and CDR2 YFSETQ. This CDR3 is 16 amino acids long. Here the CDR3 DNA reads TGCGCCAGCAGCTTGCGGCCCGACAGGAAAGAAGAGACCCAGTACTTC. Amino acids: CASSLRPDRKEETQYF.

The chain combines TRBV6-5 with TRBJ2-5; TRBD2 aligns across 7 bases. From germline, CDR1 is MNHEY and CDR2 SVGAGI. The ends lost 6 bases at V and 2 bases at J; junction bases unmatched: 3. This CDR3 spans 13 amino acids. The CDR3 spells CASRPSGQETQYF. The CDR3 region has the DNA TGTGCCAGCAGGCCTAGCGGTCAAGAGACCCAGTACTTC.

V usage is TRBV25-1 and J usage is TRBJ1-1; D is perhaps TRBD1 (6 bases). The CDR3 sequence is 13 residues long. Per the germline V gene, CDR1 is MGHDK and CDR2 is SYGVNS. Trimming left V 7 bases short and J 0 bases short, with 9 bases between. CDR3 residues: CASTGTLNTEAFF. The CDR3 DNA follows: TGTGCCAGCACCGGGACACTGAACACTGAAGCTTTCTTT.

The chain links TRBV6-1 to TRBJ2-5, with a possible D match to TRBD1 (6 bases). CDR3 size: 14 residues. The germline V gene has CDR1 MNHNS and CDR2 SASEGT. Trimming removed 3 bases from V and 4 bases from J, with 12 bases in between. The CDR3 is CASSDLQGGETQYF. CDR3 bases: TGTGCCAGCAGTGATCTACAGGGTGGAGAGACCCAGTACTTC.

This rearrangement joins TRBV18 to TRBJ2-7; 8 bases match TRBD2. J gave up 2 bases and V 3 bases, and 3 bases lay outside the gene matches. CDR3 length: 14 residues. Germline V gene lookup returns CDR1 KGHSH and CDR2 LQKENI. The CDR3 here is CASSPSGSTYEQYF. The CDR3 DNA reads TGTGCCAGCTCACCGAGCGGGAGTACCTACGAGCAGTACTTC.

This rearrangement joins TRBV7-2 to TRBJ2-1; perhaps TRBD2 as D (6 bases). CDR1 is SGHTA and CDR2 is FQGNSA in the germline V gene. The length of the CDR3 is 16 residues. Trimming shortened V by 1 base and J by 3 bases, and 13 bases separated the two germline ends. CDR3 nucleotides: TGTGCCAGCAGCTTAGGATGGTCCGGGGGCTACAATGAGCAGTTCTTC. This codes for CASSLGWSGGYNEQFF.

This rearrangement joins TRBV19 to TRBJ2-7; maybe TRBD1 (7 bases). The V gene lost 0 bases and the J gene lost 6 bases, with 21 bases spanning the gap. This CDR3 comprises 17 residues. The germline gives CDR1 LNHDA, CDR2 SQIVND (reference sequence). As DNA, the CDR3 is TGTGCCAGTAGTATAGACCCTAGGGCGGCGCAGGGGGGCGAGCAGTACTTC. This codes for CASSIDPRAAQGGEQYF. Drawing the rest from reference TRBV19 and TRBJ2-7, the complete variable domain is DGGITQSPKYLFRKEGQNVTLSCEQNLNHDAMYWYRQDPGQGLRLIYYSQIVNDFQKGDIAEGYSVSREKKESFPLTVTSAQKNPTAFYLCASSIDPRAAQGGEQYFGPGTRLTVT.

The chain is built from TRBV7-8 and TRBJ2-7, with TRBD2 identical over 10 bases. The CDR3 spans 17 residues. Germline assignment: CDR1 SGHVS and CDR2 FQNEAQ. V was pared by 0 bases and J by 0 bases, with 5 bases of the junction left unmatched. CDR3 residues: CASSLAAGGPTSYEQYF. CDR3 nucleotide sequence: TGTGCCAGCAGCTTAGCAGCGGGAGGGCCAACCTCCTACGAGCAGTACTTC.

This sequence joins TRBV29-1 and TRBJ2-2; TRBD2 is a possible D gene (5 bases). The CDR3 is 15 residues long. V dropped 7 bases and J dropped 2 bases, with 17 bases sitting between them. The germline V gene has CDR1 SQVTM and CDR2 ANQGSEA. The CDR3 is CSAAVLDFNTGELFF. The CDR3 DNA reads as TGCAGCGCTGCCGTGTTGGACTTCAACACCGGGGAGCTGTTTTTT.

V and J are TRBV24-1 and TRBJ2-7; D may be TRBD1 (5 bases). This CDR3 spans 14 amino acids. The ends were cut back, 3 bases at V and 7 bases at J, with 15 bases in the middle. Germline V gene lookup returns CDR1 KGHDR and CDR2 SFDVKD. The CDR3 region has the DNA TGTGCCACCAGTGATGTGGGGCCGGGTCGTGAGCAGTACTTC. Translating gives CATSDVGPGREQYF.

The gene calls are TRBV5-1 and TRBJ2-2, with a weak D call TRBD1 (6 bases). V was shortened by 3 bases and J by 3 bases, with 18 bases between the two germline ends. The CDR3 is made up of 17 amino acids. The germline gives CDR1 SGHRS, CDR2 YFSETQ. The CDR3 region has the DNA TGCGCCAGCAGCTATGAAACAGGGAGCGTTCACACCGGGGAGCTGTTTTTT. Protein sequence: CASSYETGSVHTGELFF.

The CDR3 sequence: CASSYYPGSGNTIYF. The CDR3 region has the DNA TGTGCCAGCAGTTACTACCCGGGTTCGGGAAACACCATATATTTT. The J gene is TRBJ1-3, the V gene TRBV6-6; D gene ambiguous. The CDR3 has 15 residues. V was trimmed by 1 base and J by 4 bases, leaving 11 bases between them. The germline V gene encodes CDR1 MNHNY and CDR2 SVGAGI (reference sequence).

In this sample, this clone turned up once. The chain is built from TRBV6-2 or TRBV6-3 and TRBJ1-2; D is perhaps TRBD1 (5 bases). The V and J ends lost 6 bases and 5 bases respectively, with 25 bases between them. This CDR3 contains 17 residues. Germline V lookup: CDR1 MNHEY, CDR2 SVGEGT. CDR3 protein: CASSQRRAKGARYGYTF. The DNA for the CDR3 is TGTGCCAGCAGCCAGCGACGGGCGAAAGGGGCGCGATATGGCTACACCTTC.